The clone carrying this TCR beta chain was picked up many times. These data come from a study of read filtering for tumor transcriptome and immune sequencing. This library used roughly 400 ng RNA and molecular barcoded adaptors spanning alpha/delta and beta/gamma chains. TCRdb re-called the reads with MiXCR, one entry per CDR3 protein. The repertoire holds about 130,000 distinct CDR3 sequences, with 10% to 15% as singletons. The sample taken for sequencing was a population of CD138-negative cells sorted from bone marrow. The sequence was obtained from a donor aged 40 or older with multiple myeloma.

CDR3: CASSGPSGLEQYF. The CDR3 DNA follows: TGTGCCAGCTCAGGCCCCTCGGGTCTCGAGCAGTACTTC. The chain links TRBV18 to TRBJ2-7; D is unclear. The V gene lost 5 bases and the J gene lost 6 bases, with 14 bases spanning the gap. Germline CDR1 and CDR2: KGHSH and LQKENI. There are 13 residues in the CDR3.